This record concerns one T cell receptor beta chain sequence. Its antigen remains unknown. Tumor samples were obtained before definitive surgery or chemotherapy. The protocol was immunoSEQ multiplex PCR, while the TCRdb copy is restricted to in-frame clones and leaves out a portion. The sample carries approximately 30,000 clones, about 80% recorded once. This sample was included in a study of high-grade serous ovarian cancer treatment subgroups. Findings of the study overall: The analyses considered CDR3 and ignored CDR1 and CDR2. Same-patient tumor repertoires overlapped at about 0.11 to 0.85; different patients barely overlapped.

Trimming took 7 bases from V and 1 from J, leaving 11 bases between them. The CDR3 loop spans 13 amino acids. Germline CDR1 is LNHDA and CDR2 is SQIVND (reference sequence). This chain joins TRBV19 and TRBJ2-7; TRBD2 might be the D (5 bases). Sequencing used tumor tissue. The origin of this receptor is a human donor with high-grade serous ovarian cancer. In DNA form, the CDR3 reads TGTGCCAGTAAGGAGACTACATCCTACGAGCAGTACTTC. Translation: CASKETTSYEQYF.